This record covers a single T cell receptor (beta chain). Its target is not known. Described treatment: 10-day PBMC culture with coronavirus spike peptide pools or control peptides (ViraFEST assay). Before the COVID-19 pandemic (2011-2018), CD4+ T cells were obtained from the unexposed donor. Expanded clonotypes were found by TCR sequencing after peptide-pool stimulation (ViraFEST). The source of the sample is a study of vaccination and CD4 T cells after COVID-19. Study-wide context: The stimulus for the cells was overlapping spike peptides derived from SARS-CoV-2, HCoV-NL63, HCoV-OC43 and HCoV-229E.

Oncomine TCR Beta short-read sequencing was applied to DNA from cultured CD4+ T cells. After culture, CD4+ T cells served as the source for genomic DNA extraction. TCRdb re-analysed the PCR reads in MiXCR, keeping a single row per CDR3 protein. The data contain 9,500 to 12,000 distinct CDR3 sequences, 35% to 40% of them singletons. CDR1 is MGHDK and CDR2 is SYGVNS in the germline V gene. The ends were cut back, 7 bases at V and 7 bases at J, with 5 bases in the middle. The CDR3 sequence is 9 residues long. The clonotype originates from a human donor in good health. Sequenced: CD4+ T cells from blood, cultured in vitro. The rearrangement uses TRBV25-1 and TRBJ2-7, with D unclear. CDR3 sequence (DNA): TGTGCCAGCATGAGAGAGCAGTACTTC. It specifies CASMREQYF.